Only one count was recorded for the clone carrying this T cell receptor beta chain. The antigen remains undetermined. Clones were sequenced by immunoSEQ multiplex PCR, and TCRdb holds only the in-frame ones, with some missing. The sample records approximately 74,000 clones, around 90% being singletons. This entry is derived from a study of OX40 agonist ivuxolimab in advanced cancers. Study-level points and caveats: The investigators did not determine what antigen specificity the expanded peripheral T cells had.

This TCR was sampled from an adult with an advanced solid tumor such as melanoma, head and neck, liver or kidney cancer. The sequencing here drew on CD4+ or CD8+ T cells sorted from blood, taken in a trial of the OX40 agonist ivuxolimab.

The CDR3 region has the DNA TGTGCCAGTAGTATAGGGGGATCCCTTGGAGAGACCCAGTACTTC. This encodes CASSIGGSLGETQYF. The chain employs TRBV19 and TRBJ2-5; no firm D call. V was pared by 1 base and J by 4 bases, with 13 bases between. This CDR3 is built from 15 residues. Germline V lookup: CDR1 LNHDA, CDR2 SQIVND (reference sequence). Full variable domain (remainder filled in from reference TRBV19 and TRBJ2-5): DGGITQSPKYLFRKEGQNVTLSCEQNLNHDAMYWYRQDPGQGLRLIYYSQIVNDFQKGDIAEGYSVSREKKESFPLTVTSAQKNPTAFYLCASSIGGSLGETQYFGPGTRLLVL.